Here is one T cell receptor beta chain with its context. This sample stems from a study of cytomegalovirus exposure and HLA in healthy donors. CDR3 size: 13 residues. With 4 bases removed from V and 8 bases from J, the gap between germline ends came to 13 bases. Germline assignment: CDR1 SGHNT and CDR2 YYREEE (reference sequence). The PCR employed 60 Vbeta primers together with 13 Jbeta primers. Clones were read by immunoSEQ multiplex PCR, and TCRdb kept only the in-frame ones, dropping some. The sample records 150,000 to 250,000 clones, approximately 78% being singletons. The receptor was derived from a woman aged 45-65 years in good health and CMV-seropositive. The rearrangement joins TRBV5-4 to TRBJ2-1, with D possibly TRBD2 on 6 matching bases. Sequencing was done on a sample of PBMCs. Here the CDR3 reads CASSRDFGDEQFF. CDR3 in DNA: TGTGCCAGCAGCCGGGACTTCGGGGATGAGCAGTTCTTC.